These T cell receptor beta chains were read from a single sample in a study of control samples from healthy donors and cancer patients. Profiled with immunoSEQ multiplex PCR; TCRdb holds only in-frame clones, not every one. This sample has approximately 110,000 clones, with roughly 85% found just once. What was sequenced was blood. The receptors come from a woman in her forties or fifties in good health. The conserved cysteine and the conserved F or W are not part of the CDR3 here. Each record gives: V gene, J gene, CDR3 protein.

>TRBV4-2|TRBJ1-5
ASSHEQGEGQPQH
>TRBV14|TRBJ1-2
ASSKIPGRLNYGYT
>TRBV7-9|TRBJ1-1
ASSLGTGSTEAF
>TRBV6-2/TRBV6-3|TRBJ2-6
ASSLYGDRGSGANVLT
>TRBV27|TRBJ2-7
ASSSTPRQYHEQY
>TRBV5-4|TRBJ2-1
ASSLTSGTLYEQF
>TRBV2|TRBJ1-6
ASTELGGVNSPLH
>TRBV5-4|TRBJ1-2
ASSLEGYGYT
>TRBV7-9|TRBJ2-5
ASSLEGHRETQY
>TRBV6-5|TRBJ2-7
ASTFTGGPYEQY
>TRBV3-1/TRBV3-2|TRBJ2-1
ASSTDRNNYNEQF
>TRBV11-2|TRBJ1-1
ASIERGTTEAF
>TRBV6-5|TRBJ2-1
ASRMNAPHNEQF
>TRBV7-8|TRBJ2-7
ASSPELISTYEQY
>TRBV7-2|TRBJ1-6
ASSPTGINSPLH
>TRBV9|TRBJ1-4
ASSVGVSEKLF
>TRBV6-6|TRBJ1-1
ASSPVALTEAF
>TRBV27|TRBJ1-2
ASSSAMGVLGGYT
>TRBV30|TRBJ1-2
AWSVPPGTYGYT
>TRBV5-1|TRBJ1-1
ASSIRDSTMNTEAF
>TRBV9|TRBJ2-3
ASSAQNQADTQY
>TRBV7-8|TRBJ1-3
ASTSQGWRAGNTIY
>TRBV4-2|TRBJ2-1
ASSRPLANEQF
>TRBV4-3|TRBJ1-5
ASSQDLEEYQPQH
>TRBV5-1|TRBJ2-1
ASSLGKGNEQF
>TRBV4-2|TRBJ1-5
ASSQDGEGSGQPQH
>TRBV30|TRBJ2-2
AWSVTKHVGELF
>TRBV7-9|TRBJ1-2
ASSLALDGGGYT
>TRBV3-1/TRBV3-2|TRBJ1-1
ARIETGGRNTEAF
>TRBV7-6|TRBJ2-7
ASSLQGSLDYEQY
>TRBV7-9|TRBJ2-7
ASSPTGGPYEQY
>TRBV28|TRBJ1-1
ASSLQGARTEAF
>TRBV5-6|TRBJ1-5
ASSSRRGLNQPQH
>TRBV10-3|TRBJ1-1
AISVDREGSEAF
>TRBV12-3/TRBV12-4|TRBJ2-7
ASSLGTGRENN
>TRBV7-9|TRBJ1-5
ASSLEGDQPQH
>TRBV15|TRBJ2-7
ATSRVGGFRYEQY
>TRBV15|TRBJ2-3
ATSKELPGQGSTDTQY
>TRBV4-1|TRBJ1-1
ASSSRFRGIEAF
>TRBV4-3|TRBJ2-1
ASSQVASEQF
>TRBV7-2|TRBJ2-3
ASSRTGPDTQY
>TRBV7-8|TRBJ2-7
ASSLVIVASGSYEQY
>TRBV5-6|TRBJ2-5
ASSLVVYQETQY